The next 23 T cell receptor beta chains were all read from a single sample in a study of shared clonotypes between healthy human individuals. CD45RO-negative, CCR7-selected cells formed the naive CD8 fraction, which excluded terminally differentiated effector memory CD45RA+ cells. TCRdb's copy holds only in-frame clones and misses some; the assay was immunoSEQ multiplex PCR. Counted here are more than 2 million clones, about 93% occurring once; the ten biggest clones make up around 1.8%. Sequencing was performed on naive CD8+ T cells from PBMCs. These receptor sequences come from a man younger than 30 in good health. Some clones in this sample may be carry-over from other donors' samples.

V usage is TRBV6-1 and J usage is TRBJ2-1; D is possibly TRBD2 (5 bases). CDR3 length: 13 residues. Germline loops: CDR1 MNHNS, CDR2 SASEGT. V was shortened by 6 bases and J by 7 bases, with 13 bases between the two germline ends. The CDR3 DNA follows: TGTGCCAGCAGCAGAACTAAGCGGAATGAGCAGTTCTTC. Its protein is CASSRTKRNEQFF.

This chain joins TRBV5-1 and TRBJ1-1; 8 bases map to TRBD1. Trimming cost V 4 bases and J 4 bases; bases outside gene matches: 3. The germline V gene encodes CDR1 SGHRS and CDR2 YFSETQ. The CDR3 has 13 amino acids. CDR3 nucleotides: TGCGCCAGCAGCCAGGGGGCTCTCACTGAAGCTTTCTTT. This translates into CASSQGALTEAFF.

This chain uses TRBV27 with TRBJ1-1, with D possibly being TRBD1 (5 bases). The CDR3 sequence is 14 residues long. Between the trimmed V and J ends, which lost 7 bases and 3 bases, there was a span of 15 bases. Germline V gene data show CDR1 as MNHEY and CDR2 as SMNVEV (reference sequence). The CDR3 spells CASNERGGDTEAFF. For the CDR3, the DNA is TGTGCCAGCAACGAGCGTGGGGGAGACACTGAAGCTTTCTTT.

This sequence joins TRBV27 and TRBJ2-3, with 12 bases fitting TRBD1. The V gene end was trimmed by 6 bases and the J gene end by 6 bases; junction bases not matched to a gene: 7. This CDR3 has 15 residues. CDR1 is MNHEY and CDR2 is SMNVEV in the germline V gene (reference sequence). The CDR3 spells CASSGRDRGLDTQYF. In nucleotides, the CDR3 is TGTGCCAGCAGCGGCCGGGACAGGGGGCTCGATACGCAGTATTTT.

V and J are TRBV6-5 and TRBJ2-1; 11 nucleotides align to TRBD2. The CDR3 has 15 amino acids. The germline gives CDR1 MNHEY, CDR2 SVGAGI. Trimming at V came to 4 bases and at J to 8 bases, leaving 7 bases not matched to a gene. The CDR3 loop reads CASSLTSGRLDEQFF. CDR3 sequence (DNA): TGTGCCAGCAGTTTAACTAGCGGGAGACTAGATGAGCAGTTCTTC.

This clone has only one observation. DNA for the CDR3: TGTGCCAGCAGTTGGGGACAGAGAGCTACCGAGCAGTACTTC. This translates into CASSWGQRATEQYF. This rearrangement joins TRBV28 to TRBJ2-7, with TRBD1 identical over 7 bases. Germline V gene sequence: CDR1 MDHEN, CDR2 SYDVKM. V lost 4 bases to trimming and J lost 6 bases; unmatched junction nucleotides: 9. CDR3 size: 14 residues.

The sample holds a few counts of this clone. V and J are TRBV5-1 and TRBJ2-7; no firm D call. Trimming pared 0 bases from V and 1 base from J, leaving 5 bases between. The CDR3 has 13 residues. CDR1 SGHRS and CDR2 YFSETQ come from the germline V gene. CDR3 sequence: CASSLEQSYEQYF. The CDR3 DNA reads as TGCGCCAGCAGCTTGGAACAGTCCTACGAGCAGTACTTC.

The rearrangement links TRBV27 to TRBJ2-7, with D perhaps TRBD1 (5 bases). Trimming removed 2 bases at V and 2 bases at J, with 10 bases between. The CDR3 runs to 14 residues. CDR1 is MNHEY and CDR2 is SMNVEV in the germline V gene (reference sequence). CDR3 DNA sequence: TGTGCCAGCAGTTTACAAGGGGTGCCCTACGAGCAGTACTTC. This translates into CASSLQGVPYEQYF.

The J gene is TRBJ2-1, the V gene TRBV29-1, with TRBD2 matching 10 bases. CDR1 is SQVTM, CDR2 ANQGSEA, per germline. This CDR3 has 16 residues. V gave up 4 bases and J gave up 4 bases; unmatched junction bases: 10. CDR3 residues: CSVGTSGVSRYNEQFF. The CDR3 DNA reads TGCAGCGTTGGGACTAGCGGAGTCTCCCGTTACAATGAGCAGTTCTTC.

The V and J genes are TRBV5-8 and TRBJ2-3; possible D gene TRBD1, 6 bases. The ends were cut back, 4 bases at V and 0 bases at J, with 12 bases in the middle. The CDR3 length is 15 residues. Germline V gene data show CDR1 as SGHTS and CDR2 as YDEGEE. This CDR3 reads CASSTGQTSTDTQYF. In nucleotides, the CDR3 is TGTGCCAGCAGCACAGGACAGACTAGCACAGATACGCAGTATTTT.

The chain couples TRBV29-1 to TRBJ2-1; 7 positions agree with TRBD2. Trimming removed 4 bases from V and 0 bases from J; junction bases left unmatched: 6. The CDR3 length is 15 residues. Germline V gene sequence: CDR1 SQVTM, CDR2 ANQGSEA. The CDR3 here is CSVVGEGSSYNEQFF. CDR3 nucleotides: TGCAGCGTTGTTGGGGAGGGAAGCTCCTACAATGAGCAGTTCTTC.

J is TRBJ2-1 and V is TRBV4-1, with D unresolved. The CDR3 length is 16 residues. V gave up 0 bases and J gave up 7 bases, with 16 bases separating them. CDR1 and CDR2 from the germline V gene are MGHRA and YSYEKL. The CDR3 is CASSQDRSLPANEQFF. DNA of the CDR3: TGCGCCAGCAGCCAAGATAGGAGCCTCCCGGCAAATGAGCAGTTCTTC.

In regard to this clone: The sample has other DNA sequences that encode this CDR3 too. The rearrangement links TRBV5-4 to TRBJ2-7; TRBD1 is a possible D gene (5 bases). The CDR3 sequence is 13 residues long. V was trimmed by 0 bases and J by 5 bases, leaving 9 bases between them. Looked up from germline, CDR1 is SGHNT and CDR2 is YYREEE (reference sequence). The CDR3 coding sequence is TGTGCCAGCAGCTTGGTCCCCAGGGACGAGCAGTACTTC. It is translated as CASSLVPRDEQYF.

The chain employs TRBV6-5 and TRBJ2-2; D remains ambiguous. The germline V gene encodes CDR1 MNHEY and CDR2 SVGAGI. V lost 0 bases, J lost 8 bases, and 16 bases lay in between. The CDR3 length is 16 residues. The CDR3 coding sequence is TGTGCCAGCAGTTACTCGCCGAGTCCCAGTAGAGGGGAGCTGTTTTTT. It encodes CASSYSPSPSRGELFF.

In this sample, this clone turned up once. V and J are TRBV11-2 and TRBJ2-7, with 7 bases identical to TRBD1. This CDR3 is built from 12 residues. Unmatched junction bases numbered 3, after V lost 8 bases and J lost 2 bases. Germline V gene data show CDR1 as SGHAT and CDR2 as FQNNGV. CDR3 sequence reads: CASEGTAYEQYF. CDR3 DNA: TGTGCCAGCGAAGGGACAGCCTACGAGCAGTACTTC.

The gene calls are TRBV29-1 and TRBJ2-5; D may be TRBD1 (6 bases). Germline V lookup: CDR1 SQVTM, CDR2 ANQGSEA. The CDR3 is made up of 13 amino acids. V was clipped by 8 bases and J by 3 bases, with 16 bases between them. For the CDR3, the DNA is TGCAGCCGGGCCGGACAGAATGAAGAGACCCAGTACTTC. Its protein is CSRAGQNEETQYF. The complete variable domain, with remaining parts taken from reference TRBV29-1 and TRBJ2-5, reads SAVISQKPSRDICQRGTSLTIQCQVDSQVTMMFWYRQQPGQSLTLIATANQGSEATYESGFVIDKFPISRPNLTFSTLTVSNMSPEDSSIYLCSRAGQNEETQYFGPGTRLLVL.

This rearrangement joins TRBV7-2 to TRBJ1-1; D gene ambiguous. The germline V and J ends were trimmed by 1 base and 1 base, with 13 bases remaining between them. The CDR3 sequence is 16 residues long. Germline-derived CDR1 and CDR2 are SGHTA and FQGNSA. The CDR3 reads CASSLGVYSTNTEAFF. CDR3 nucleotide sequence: TGTGCCAGCAGCTTAGGGGTGTACTCTACGAACACTGAAGCTTTCTTT. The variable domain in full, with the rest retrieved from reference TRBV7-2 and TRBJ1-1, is GAGVSQSPSNKVTEKGKDVELRCDPISGHTALYWYRQSLGQGLEFLIYFQGNSAPDKSGLPSDRFSAERTGGSVSTLTIQRTQQEDSAVYLCASSLGVYSTNTEAFFGQGTRLTVV.

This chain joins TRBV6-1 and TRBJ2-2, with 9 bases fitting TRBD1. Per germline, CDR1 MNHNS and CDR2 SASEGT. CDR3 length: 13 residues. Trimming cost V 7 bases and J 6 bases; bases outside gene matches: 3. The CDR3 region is CASIGTGPGELFF. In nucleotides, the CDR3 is TGTGCCAGCATCGGGACAGGGCCCGGGGAGCTGTTTTTT.

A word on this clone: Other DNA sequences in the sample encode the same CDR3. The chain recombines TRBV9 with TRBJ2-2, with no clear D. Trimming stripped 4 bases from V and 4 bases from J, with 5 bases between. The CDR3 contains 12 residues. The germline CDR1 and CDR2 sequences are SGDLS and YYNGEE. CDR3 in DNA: TGTGCCAGCAGCCCATTCACCGGGGAGCTGTTTTTT. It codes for CASSPFTGELFF.

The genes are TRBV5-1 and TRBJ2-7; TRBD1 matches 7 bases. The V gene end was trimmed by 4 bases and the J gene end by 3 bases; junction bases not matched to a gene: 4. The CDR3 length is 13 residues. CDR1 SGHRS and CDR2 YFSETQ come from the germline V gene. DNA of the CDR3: TGCGCCAGCAGCCACGGGACAGACTACGAGCAGTACTTC. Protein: CASSHGTDYEQYF.

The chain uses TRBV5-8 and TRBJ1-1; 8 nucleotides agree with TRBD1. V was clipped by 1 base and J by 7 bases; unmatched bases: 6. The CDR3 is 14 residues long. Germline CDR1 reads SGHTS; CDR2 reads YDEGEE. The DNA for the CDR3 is TGTGCCAGCAGCTTGTCAGGGGGCGGGTATGAAGCTTTCTTT. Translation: CASSLSGGGYEAFF. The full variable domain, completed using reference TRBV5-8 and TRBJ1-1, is EAGVTQSPTHLIKTRGQQATLRCSPISGHTSVYWYQQALGLGLQFLLWYDEGEERNRGNFPPRFSGRQFPNYSSELNVNALELEDSALYLCASSLSGGGYEAFFGQGTRLTVV.

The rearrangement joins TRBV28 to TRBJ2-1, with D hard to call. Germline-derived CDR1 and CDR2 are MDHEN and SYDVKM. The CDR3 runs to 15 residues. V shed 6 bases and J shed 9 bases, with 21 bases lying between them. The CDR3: CASSRSGRKRGEQFF. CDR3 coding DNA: TGTGCCAGCAGCCGATCCGGACGAAAACGCGGTGAGCAGTTCTTC.

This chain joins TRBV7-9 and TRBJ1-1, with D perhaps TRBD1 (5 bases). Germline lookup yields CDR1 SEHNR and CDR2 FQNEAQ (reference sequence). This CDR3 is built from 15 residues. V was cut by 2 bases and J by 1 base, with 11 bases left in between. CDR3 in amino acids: CASSLLKGPNTEAFF. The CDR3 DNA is TGTGCCAGCAGCTTATTAAAGGGACCGAACACTGAAGCTTTCTTT.